Below, one T cell receptor (beta chain) is given with its context. The data derive from a study of blood T cell repertoires in COVID-19. Looking at the study overall: Researchers got acute and convalescent COVID-19 samples from the United States, Italy and Spain. Sample material is recorded as cDNA or gDNA derived from T cells, B-cell-depleted T cells, or PBMCs.

Trimming removed 4 bases at V and 2 bases at J, with 17 bases between. CDR1 is MNHNS, CDR2 SASEGT, per germline. CDR3 length: 16 amino acids. Authors' methods: Counts of nucleated cells, estimated from reference gene primer amplification, were obtained. Sequenced by immunoSEQ multiplex PCR; TCRdb stores in-frame clones only, minus some. V and J calls and clone size follow that table, whereas D and trimming were derived from the DNA. The sample includes 90,000 to 100,000 clones, 86% of them seen just once. Material: peripheral blood. This receptor was taken from a man older than 75 with acute or convalescent COVID-19. This chain joins TRBV6-1 and TRBJ2-5, with TRBD2 as a possible D gene (7 bases). CDR3 in amino acids: CASSGLRGGGQETQYF. The CDR3 DNA sequence: TGTGCCAGCAGTGGACTACGAGGGGGAGGGCAAGAGACCCAGTACTTC.